These 24 T cell receptor beta chains came from one sample sequenced in a study of blood T cells in healthy people across ages. A sample-barcoded 5' primer and a J-beta primer mix were used in a second PCR of about 7 to 12 cycles. TCRdb reprocessed the 5' RACE reads via MiXCR and lists one record per CDR3 protein. Altogether around 790,000 distinct CDR3 sequences are present, around 42% being singletons, with the ten largest covering 15% to 25%. The sequencing sample was made of blood. These TCRs come from a man in his sixties in good health.

The rearrangement links TRBV7-2 to TRBJ2-7; D remains ambiguous. CDR1 SGHTA and CDR2 FQGNSA come from the germline V gene. CDR3 length: 14 residues. Between the trimmed V and J ends, which lost 4 bases and 5 bases, there was a span of 15 bases. CDR3 nucleotide sequence: TGTGCCAGCAGCTCAGCCTTGGTGGCACACGAGCAGTACTTC. It yields the protein CASSSALVAHEQYF.

The CDR3 loop reads CASSQDLGRFVSEAFF. CDR3 DNA: TGTGCCAGCAGCCAAGATTTGGGCAGGTTCGTCTCTGAAGCTTTCTTT. This chain links TRBV14 with TRBJ1-1, with D hard to call. Looked up from germline, CDR1 is SGHDN and CDR2 is FVKESK. CDR3 length: 16 amino acids. Trimming pared 0 bases from V and 6 bases from J, leaving 17 bases between.

This clonotype turned up a few times. This chain joins TRBV7-2 and TRBJ1-2; 8 bases match TRBD1. Germline lookup yields CDR1 SGHTA and CDR2 FQGNSA. The V gene end was trimmed by 5 bases and the J gene end by 8 bases; junction bases not matched to a gene: 7. The CDR3 spans 13 residues. For the CDR3, the DNA is TGTGCCAGCAGCGACAGGGGCGGTGGCGGCTACACCTTC. It encodes CASSDRGGGGYTF.

V is TRBV3-1 and J is TRBJ2-2, with TRBD2 as a possible D gene (6 bases). This CDR3 is built from 18 residues. In germline, CDR1 is LGHDT, CDR2 YNNKEL (reference sequence). The V and J ends lost 0 bases and 3 bases respectively, with 17 bases between them. The CDR3 spells CASSQETGLPRDTGELFF. CDR3 DNA sequence: TGTGCCAGCAGCCAAGAGACGGGACTCCCGAGGGACACCGGGGAGCTGTTTTTT. Complete variable domain (other parts from reference TRBV3-1 and TRBJ2-2): DTAVSQTPKYLVTQMGNDKSIKCEQNLGHDTMYWYKQDSKKFLKIMFSYNNKELIINETVPNRFSPKSPDKAHLNLHINSLELGDSAVYFCASSQETGLPRDTGELFFGEGSRLTVL.

The chain employs TRBV5-1 and TRBJ2-1; D is ambiguous. Germline assignment: CDR1 SGHRS and CDR2 YFSETQ. This CDR3 comprises 10 residues. The CDR3, as DNA: TGCCCAAATAGGGTCGATGAGCAGTTCTTC. Translating it yields CPNRVDEQFF.

Comment on this clonotype: One end of the junction varies from germline; a read error may be responsible. The CDR3 DNA reads TGTGCCAGTAGCTTAGTCGGGGGGCGCCCCTACGAGCAGTACTTC. The encoded protein is CASSLVGGRPYEQYF. The rearrangement uses TRBV7-2 and TRBJ2-7, with D perhaps matching TRBD2 (7 bases). Per the germline V gene, CDR1 is SGHTA and CDR2 is FQGNSA. The CDR3 covers 15 residues.

The chain carries TRBV24-1 and TRBJ1-5; D unresolved. V was trimmed by 4 bases and J by 9 bases, leaving 9 bases between them. Germline-derived CDR1 and CDR2 are KGHDR and SFDVKD. The CDR3 loop spans 12 amino acids. The CDR3 protein is CATSDEDGPQHF. CDR3 coding DNA: TGTGCCACCAGTGACGAGGACGGGCCCCAGCATTTT.

The chain has TRBV11-3 and TRBJ1-6; D is unclear. The CDR3 covers 16 residues. Germline CDR1 reads SGHNT; CDR2 reads YENEEA. V shed 1 base and J shed 2 bases, with 9 bases lying between them. The CDR3 protein is CASSLGEGPYNSPLHF. The CDR3 nucleotides are TGTGCCAGCAGCTTAGGGGAAGGACCCTATAATTCACCCCTCCACTTT.

For this clonotype: A read error is possible here, since a much larger clone lies one base away. The chain has TRBV5-6 and TRBJ1-2, with 10 positions matching TRBD1. Germline CDR1 SGHDT, CDR2 YYEEEE. CDR3 length equals 16 residues. CDR3 sequence reads: CTSSPPRTGGSDGYTF. The CDR3 DNA follows: TGTACCAGCAGCCCCCCCCGGACAGGGGGTAGCGATGGCTACACCTTC.

The V gene is TRBV25-1, the J gene TRBJ2-7, with D possibly TRBD2 on 5 matching bases. The CDR3 is 13 residues long. Per germline, CDR1 MGHDK and CDR2 SYGVNS. Trimming stripped 3 bases from V and 3 bases from J, with 9 bases between. CDR3 residues: CASSDYSGYEQYF. The CDR3 DNA is TGTGCCAGCAGTGACTACAGCGGCTACGAGCAGTACTTC.

V and J are TRBV6-6 and TRBJ2-2; TRBD1 aligns across 7 bases. CDR1 and CDR2 (germline): MNHNY, SVGAGI (reference sequence). The CDR3 is 16 amino acids. Trimming took 1 base from V and 4 from J; bases not matched to a gene: 6. The CDR3 nucleotides are TGTGCCAGCAGTTACTTACGGACAGGAGTCACCGGGGAGCTGTTTTTT. Its protein product is CASSYLRTGVTGELFF.

Turning to this clonotype: The junction differs from germline at one of its ends, possibly a read error. The chain is built from TRBV6-5 and TRBJ2-1, with 8 bases fitting TRBD1. This CDR3 is 16 amino acids long. From germline, CDR1 is MNHEY and CDR2 SVGAGI. The CDR3 loop reads CASSYSGQGSNNEQFF. CDR3 sequence (DNA): TGTGCCAGCAGTTACTCCGGACAGGGCTCCAACAATGAGCAGTTCTTC.

This clonotype has only one observation. The chain carries TRBV6-2 or TRBV6-3 and TRBJ1-5; 7 bases align to TRBD1. From germline, CDR1 is MNHEY and CDR2 SVGEGT. With V trimmed by 0 bases and J by 0 bases, 5 bases remained unmatched. This CDR3 is built from 17 residues. The CDR3 DNA sequence: TGTGCCAGCAGTTACTCCTACGGACAGGTTAGCAATCAGCCCCAGCATTTT. Amino acids: CASSYSYGQVSNQPQHF.

This chain joins TRBV20-1 and TRBJ1-2; D perhaps matches TRBD1 (6 bases). CDR1 and CDR2 (germline): DFQATT, SNEGSKA (reference sequence). The CDR3 contains 13 residues. Trimming cost V 5 bases and J 6 bases, with 16 bases left between them. The CDR3 DNA is TGCAGTGCTGGACAGAGGGCAATCGATGGCTACACCTTC. As protein: CSAGQRAIDGYTF.

This chain connects TRBV4-3 to TRBJ1-2; the match to TRBD1 covers 9 bases. Germline CDR1 and CDR2: LGHNA and YSLEER. The ends lost 3 bases at V and 2 bases at J; junction bases unmatched: 4. The CDR3 extends over 15 amino acids. CDR3 in DNA: TGCGCCAGCAGCCACCCCGGGACAGGGAACTATGGCTACACCTTC. This codes for CASSHPGTGNYGYTF.

This clonotype was observed many times. V and J are TRBV20-1 and TRBJ2-7; 9 positions match TRBD2. The CDR3 totals 14 residues. Losses at the gene ends were 8 bases for V and 7 bases for J; bases not matched to a gene: 15. CDR1 DFQATT and CDR2 SNEGSKA come from the germline V gene (reference sequence). This CDR3 is CSTMWPGLAGEQYF. The CDR3 region has the DNA TGCAGTACAATGTGGCCGGGACTAGCTGGGGAGCAGTACTTC.

The chain has TRBV6-2 or TRBV6-3 and TRBJ2-1, with a weak D call TRBD2 (5 bases). CDR1 MNHEY and CDR2 SVGEGT come from the germline V gene. V gave up 2 bases and J gave up 12 bases, with 17 bases separating them. This CDR3 has 14 amino acids. The chain's CDR3 is CASSYTVGGLRQFF. In DNA form, the CDR3 reads TGTGCCAGCAGTTACACGGTTGGCGGGTTGAGGCAGTTCTTC.

This clonotype was counted only a few times. The rearrangement joins TRBV9 to TRBJ1-1; D call uncertain. V was trimmed by 2 bases and J by 3 bases, leaving 11 bases between them. CDR1 is SGDLS, CDR2 YYNGEE, per germline. The CDR3 sequence is 14 residues long. For the CDR3, the DNA is TGTGCCAGCAGCGTTGGAGGCTGGGACACTGAAGCTTTCTTT. It yields the protein CASSVGGWDTEAFF.

This clonotype showed up just a few times. V gene TRBV25-1 combines with J gene TRBJ2-5; unclear D gene. Per the germline V gene, CDR1 is MGHDK and CDR2 is SYGVNS. The CDR3 consists of 14 residues. Trimming took off 5 bases at V and 2 bases at J, with 12 bases between the two ends. CDR3 in DNA: TGTGCCAGCAGTAGTTTAGGGAAGCAAGAGACCCAGTACTTC. It codes for CASSSLGKQETQYF. Drawing the rest from reference TRBV25-1 and TRBJ2-5, the complete variable domain is EADIYQTPRYLVIGTGKKITLECSQTMGHDKMYWYQQDPGMELHLIHYSYGVNSTEKGDLSSESTVSRIRTEHFPLTLESARPSHTSQYLCASSSLGKQETQYFGPGTRLLVL.

The J gene is TRBJ2-7, the V gene TRBV29-1; TRBD2 aligns across 7 bases. The CDR3 loop spans 13 amino acids. CDR1 and CDR2 from the germline V gene are SQVTM and ANQGSEA. The ends lost 6 bases at V and 6 bases at J; junction bases unmatched: 11. This CDR3 reads CSVIQGGGFEQYF. Written as DNA, the CDR3 is TGCAGCGTGATCCAGGGCGGGGGTTTCGAGCAGTACTTC.

This clonotype occurred a few times. The rearrangement uses TRBV20-1 and TRBJ2-5, with D tentatively TRBD1 or TRBD2 (5 bases each). V shed 0 bases and J shed 4 bases, with 18 bases lying between them. CDR3 length: 16 amino acids. Germline values: CDR1 DFQATT, CDR2 SNEGSKA (reference sequence). The CDR3 sequence: CSARDQNLRGRETQYF. In DNA, the CDR3 is TGCAGTGCTAGAGATCAAAACCTGAGGGGACGAGAGACCCAGTACTTC.

The chain couples TRBV6-5 to TRBJ1-4; possibly TRBD1 for D (6 bases). The CDR3 consists of 12 residues. Between the trimmed V and J ends, which lost 8 bases and 8 bases, there was a span of 12 bases. Germline lookup yields CDR1 MNHEY and CDR2 SVGAGI. The chain's CDR3 is CASGGRGEKLFF. The CDR3 nucleotides are TGTGCCAGCGGGGGGCGCGGGGAAAAACTGTTTTTT.

This chain uses TRBV20-1 with TRBJ2-5; TRBD1 or TRBD2 may be the D gene (6 bases each). Judging by the DNA end, TRBJ2-7 fits better; the J call may be wrong. CDR3 length: 12 amino acids. Germline values: CDR1 DFQATT, CDR2 SNEGSKA (reference sequence). The CDR3 region is CSALQGGGEQYF. The CDR3 DNA follows: TGCAGTGCTTTACAGGGAGGAGGCGAGCAGTACTTC.

The rearrangement uses TRBV12-3 or TRBV12-4 and TRBJ2-7; maybe TRBD2 (6 bases). This CDR3 has 14 residues. V lost 1 base and J 6 bases, leaving 13 bases between the germline ends. CDR3 in amino acids: CASSLVGGVGEQYF. The CDR3 nucleotides read TGTGCCAGCAGTTTAGTCGGAGGGGTCGGCGAGCAGTACTTC.